The entry below describes one T cell receptor (beta chain). This specimen belongs to a study of blood T cell repertoires in COVID-19. Study-wide background: Some COVID-19 samples were acute and others convalescent; all came from the United States, Italy and Spain. PBMCs, B-cell-depleted T cells, or T cells were the source of the cDNA or gDNA that made up the material.

Germline V gene lookup returns CDR1 SEHNR and CDR2 FQNEAQ (reference sequence). The V end was cut by 1 base, the J end by 4 bases, with 13 bases between. This CDR3 has 15 residues. Source study methods: Cell counts per sample came from amplifying reference gene primers. Clones were sequenced by immunoSEQ multiplex PCR, and TCRdb holds only the in-frame ones, with some missing. V and J calls and clone size are as listed in that table; D and trimming were resolved from the DNA. The table includes roughly 230,000 clones, around 83% detected once. The material sequenced was peripheral blood. This rearrangement joins TRBV7-9 to TRBJ1-2, with D unclear. The origin of this receptor is a man between 40 and 49 years old with acute or convalescent COVID-19. The CDR3 nucleotides are TGTGCCAGCAGCTTAGGGGGAGGGAATTCCTATGGCTACACCTTC. Its translation: CASSLGGGNSYGYTF.